The TCR beta chain described here comes from a study of shared clonotypes between healthy human individuals. The V and J ends lost 1 base and 0 bases respectively, with 10 bases between them. The CDR3 length is 15 residues. In germline, CDR1 is MGHRA, CDR2 YSYEKL. Each sample came from a Caucasian adult donor living in Nashville, Tennessee. In CD8 memory, CD45RO+ cells were put together with CCR7-negative CD45RA+ TemRA cells. A few counts support this clone. Other DNA sequences in this sample translate to the same CDR3. Method: immunoSEQ multiplex PCR; TCRdb's copy keeps in-frame clones and lacks some. This table has about 79,000 clones, 60% to 65% appearing once.

The chain employs TRBV4-1 and TRBJ2-7; D remains unclear. The sequence came from a man between 25 and 39 years old in good health. The sequenced sample consisted of memory CD8+ T cells sorted from blood. Sample subset: CD45RO+ cells pooled with CCR7-negative TemRA cells. CDR3 region: CASSQGQWSSYEQYF. The DNA of the CDR3 is TGCGCCAGCAGCCAAGGTCAGTGGAGCTCCTACGAGCAGTACTTC.